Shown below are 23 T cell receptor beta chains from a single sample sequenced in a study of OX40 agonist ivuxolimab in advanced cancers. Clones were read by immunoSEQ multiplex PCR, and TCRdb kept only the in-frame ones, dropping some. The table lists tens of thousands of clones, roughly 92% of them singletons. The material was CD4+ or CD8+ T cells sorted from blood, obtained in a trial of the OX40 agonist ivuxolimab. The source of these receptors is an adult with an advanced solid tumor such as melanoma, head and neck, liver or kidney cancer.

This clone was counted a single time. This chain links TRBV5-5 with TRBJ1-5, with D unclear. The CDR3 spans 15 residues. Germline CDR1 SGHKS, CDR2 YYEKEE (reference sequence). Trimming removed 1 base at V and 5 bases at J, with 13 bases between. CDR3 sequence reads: CASSLMGNGDQPQHF. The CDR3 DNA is TGTGCCAGCAGCTTGATGGGCAACGGCGATCAGCCCCAGCATTTT.

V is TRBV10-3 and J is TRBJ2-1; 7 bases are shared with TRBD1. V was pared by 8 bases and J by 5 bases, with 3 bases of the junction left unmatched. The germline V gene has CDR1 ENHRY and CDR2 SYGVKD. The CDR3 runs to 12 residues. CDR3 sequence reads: CAISGTDNEQFF. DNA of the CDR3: TGTGCCATCTCCGGGACAGACAATGAGCAGTTCTTC.

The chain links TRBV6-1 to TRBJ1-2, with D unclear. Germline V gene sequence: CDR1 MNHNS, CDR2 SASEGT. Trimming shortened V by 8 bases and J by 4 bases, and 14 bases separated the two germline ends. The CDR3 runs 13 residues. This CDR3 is CASEARNVYGYTF. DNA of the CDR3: TGTGCCAGCGAGGCAAGAAATGTCTATGGCTACACCTTC.

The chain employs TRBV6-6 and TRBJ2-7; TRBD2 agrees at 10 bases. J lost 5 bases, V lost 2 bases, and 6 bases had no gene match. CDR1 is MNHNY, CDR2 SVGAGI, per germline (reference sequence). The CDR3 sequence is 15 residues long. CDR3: CASSYRLAGDNEQYF. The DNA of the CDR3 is TGTGCCAGCAGTTACAGGCTAGCGGGAGATAACGAGCAGTACTTC.

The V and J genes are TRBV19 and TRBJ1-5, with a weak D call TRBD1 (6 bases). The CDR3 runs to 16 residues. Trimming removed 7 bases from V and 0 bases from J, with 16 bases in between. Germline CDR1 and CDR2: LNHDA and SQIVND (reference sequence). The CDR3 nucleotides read TGTGCCAGTATGAGGGGGGCAACATATAGCAATCAGCCCCAGCATTTT. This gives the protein CASMRGATYSNQPQHF. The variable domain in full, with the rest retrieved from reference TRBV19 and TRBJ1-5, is DGGITQSPKYLFRKEGQNVTLSCEQNLNHDAMYWYRQDPGQGLRLIYYSQIVNDFQKGDIAEGYSVSREKKESFPLTVTSAQKNPTAFYLCASMRGATYSNQPQHFGDGTRLSIL.

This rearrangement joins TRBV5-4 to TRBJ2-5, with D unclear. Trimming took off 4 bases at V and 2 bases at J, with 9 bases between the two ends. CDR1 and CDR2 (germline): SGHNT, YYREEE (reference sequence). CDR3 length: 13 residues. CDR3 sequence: CASSHRSQETQYF. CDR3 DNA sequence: TGTGCCAGCAGCCACCGATCGCAAGAGACCCAGTACTTC.

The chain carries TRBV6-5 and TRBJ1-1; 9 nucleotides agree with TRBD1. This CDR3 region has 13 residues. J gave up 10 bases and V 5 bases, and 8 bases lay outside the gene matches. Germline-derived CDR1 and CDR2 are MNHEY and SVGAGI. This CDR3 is CASSGYRGRGAFF. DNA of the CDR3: TGTGCCAGCAGTGGATACAGGGGGCGCGGAGCTTTCTTT.

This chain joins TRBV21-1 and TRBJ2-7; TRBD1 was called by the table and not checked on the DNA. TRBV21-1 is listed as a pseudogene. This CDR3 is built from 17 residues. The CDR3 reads CASSLLNRTGGDHEQYF. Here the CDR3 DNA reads TGTGCCAGCAGCCTTCTCAATCGAACAGGGGGCGACCACGAGCAGTACTTC.

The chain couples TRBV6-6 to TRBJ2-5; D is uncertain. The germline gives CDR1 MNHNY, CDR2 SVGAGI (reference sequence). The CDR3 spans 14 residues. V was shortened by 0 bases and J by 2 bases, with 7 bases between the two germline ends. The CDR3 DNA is TGTGCCAGCAGTTACTCACGGGTTCAAGAGACCCAGTACTTC. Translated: CASSYSRVQETQYF.

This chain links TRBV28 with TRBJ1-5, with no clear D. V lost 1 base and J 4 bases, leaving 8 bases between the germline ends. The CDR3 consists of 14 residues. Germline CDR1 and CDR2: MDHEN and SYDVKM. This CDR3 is CASSLFWQNQPQHF. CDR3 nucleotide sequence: TGTGCCAGCAGTTTATTCTGGCAGAATCAGCCCCAGCATTTT. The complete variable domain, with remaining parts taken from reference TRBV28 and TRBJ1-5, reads DVKVTQSSRYLVKRTGEKVFLECVQDMDHENMFWYRQDPGLGLRLIYFSYDVKMKEKGDIPEGYSVSREKKERFSLILESASTNQTSMYLCASSLFWQNQPQHFGDGTRLSIL.

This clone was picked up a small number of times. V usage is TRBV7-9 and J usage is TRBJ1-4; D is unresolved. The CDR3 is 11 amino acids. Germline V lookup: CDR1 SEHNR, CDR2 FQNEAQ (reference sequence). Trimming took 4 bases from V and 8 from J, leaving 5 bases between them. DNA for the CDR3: TGTGCCAGCAGCTCGGCCGAAAAACTGTTTTTT. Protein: CASSSAEKLFF.

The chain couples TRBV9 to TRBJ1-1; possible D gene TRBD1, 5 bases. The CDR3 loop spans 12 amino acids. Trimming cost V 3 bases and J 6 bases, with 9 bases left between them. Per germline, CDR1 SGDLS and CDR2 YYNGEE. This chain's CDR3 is CASSGPGPEAFF. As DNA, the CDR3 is TGTGCCAGCAGCGGGCCGGGACCTGAAGCTTTCTTT.

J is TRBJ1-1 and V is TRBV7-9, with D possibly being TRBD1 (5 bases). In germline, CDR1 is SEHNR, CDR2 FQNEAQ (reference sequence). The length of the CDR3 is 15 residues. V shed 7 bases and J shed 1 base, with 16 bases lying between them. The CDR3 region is CASIYPSGANTEAFF. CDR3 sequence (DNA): TGTGCCAGCATATACCCCTCTGGGGCGAACACTGAAGCTTTCTTT. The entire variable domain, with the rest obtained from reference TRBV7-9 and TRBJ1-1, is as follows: DTGVSQNPRHKITKRGQNVTFRCDPISEHNRLYWYRQTLGQGPEFLTYFQNEAQLEKSRLLSDRFSAERPKGSFSTLEIQRTEQGDSAMYLCASIYPSGANTEAFFGQGTRLTVV.

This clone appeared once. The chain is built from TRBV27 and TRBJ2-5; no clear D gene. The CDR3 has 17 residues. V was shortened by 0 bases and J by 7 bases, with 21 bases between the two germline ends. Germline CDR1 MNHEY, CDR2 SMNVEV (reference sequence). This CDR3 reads CASSLSGLRGWFGTQYF. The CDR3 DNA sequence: TGTGCCAGCAGTTTATCCGGGTTGAGAGGTTGGTTCGGGACCCAGTACTTC.

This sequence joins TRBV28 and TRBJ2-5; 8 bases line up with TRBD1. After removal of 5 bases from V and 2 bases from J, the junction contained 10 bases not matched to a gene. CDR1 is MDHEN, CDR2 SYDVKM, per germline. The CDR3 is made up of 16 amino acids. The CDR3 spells CASSEQGVGGQETQYF. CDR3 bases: TGTGCCAGCAGTGAACAGGGGGTGGGGGGACAAGAGACCCAGTACTTC.

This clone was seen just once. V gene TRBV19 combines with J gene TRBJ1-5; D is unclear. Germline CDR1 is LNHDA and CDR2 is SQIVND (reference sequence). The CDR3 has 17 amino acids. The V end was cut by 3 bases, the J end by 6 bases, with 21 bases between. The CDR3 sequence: CASSISSFALGGQPQHF. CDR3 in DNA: TGTGCCAGTAGTATCTCCTCCTTTGCTCTGGGCGGTCAGCCCCAGCATTTT.

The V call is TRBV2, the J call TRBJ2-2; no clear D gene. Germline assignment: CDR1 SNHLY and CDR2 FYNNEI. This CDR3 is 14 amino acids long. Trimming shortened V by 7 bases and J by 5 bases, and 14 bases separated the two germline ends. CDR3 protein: CASNPTQRTGELFF. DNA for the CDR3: TGTGCCAGCAACCCGACCCAAAGGACCGGGGAGCTGTTTTTT. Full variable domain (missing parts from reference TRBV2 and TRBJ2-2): EPEVTQTPSHQVTQMGQEVILRCVPISNHLYFYWYRQILGQKVEFLVSFYNNEISEKSEIFDDQFSVERPDGSNFTLKIRSTKLEDSAMYFCASNPTQRTGELFFGEGSRLTVL.

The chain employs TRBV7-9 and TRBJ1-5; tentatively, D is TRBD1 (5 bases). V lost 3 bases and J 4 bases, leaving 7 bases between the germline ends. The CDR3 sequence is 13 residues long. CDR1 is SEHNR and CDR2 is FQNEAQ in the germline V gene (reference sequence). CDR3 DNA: TGTGCCAGCAGCTTGGGGCAGAATCAGCCCCAGCATTTT. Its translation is CASSLGQNQPQHF.

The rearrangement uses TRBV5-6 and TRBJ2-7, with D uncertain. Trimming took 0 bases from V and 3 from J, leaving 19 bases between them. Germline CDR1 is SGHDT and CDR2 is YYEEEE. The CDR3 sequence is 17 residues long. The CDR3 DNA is TGTGCCAGCAGCTTGGTTATAGACGCGTCTCGGCACTACGAGCAGTACTTC. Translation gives CASSLVIDASRHYEQYF.

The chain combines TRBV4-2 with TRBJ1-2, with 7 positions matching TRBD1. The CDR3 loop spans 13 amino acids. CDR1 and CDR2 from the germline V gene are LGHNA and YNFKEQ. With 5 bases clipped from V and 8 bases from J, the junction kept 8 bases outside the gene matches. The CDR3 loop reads CASSFDRVEGYTF. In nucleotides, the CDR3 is TGTGCCAGCAGCTTTGACAGGGTCGAGGGCTACACCTTC.

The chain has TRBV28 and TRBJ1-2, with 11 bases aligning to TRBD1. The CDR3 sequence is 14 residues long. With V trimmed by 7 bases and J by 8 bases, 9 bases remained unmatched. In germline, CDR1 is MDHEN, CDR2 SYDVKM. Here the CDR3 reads CASTRTGGARGYTF. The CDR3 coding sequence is TGTGCCAGCACTAGGACAGGGGGCGCTCGAGGCTACACCTTC.

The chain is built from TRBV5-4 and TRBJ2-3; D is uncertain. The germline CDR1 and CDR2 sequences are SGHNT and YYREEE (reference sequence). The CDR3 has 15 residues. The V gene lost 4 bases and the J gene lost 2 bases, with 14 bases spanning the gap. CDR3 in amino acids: CASSTPAGPTDTQYF. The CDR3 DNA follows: TGTGCCAGCAGCACTCCCGCAGGACCCACAGATACGCAGTATTTT.

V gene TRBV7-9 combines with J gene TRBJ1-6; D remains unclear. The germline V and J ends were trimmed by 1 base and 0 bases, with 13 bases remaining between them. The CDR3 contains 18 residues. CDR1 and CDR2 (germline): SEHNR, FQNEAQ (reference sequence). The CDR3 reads CASSLGTAGNSYNSPLHF. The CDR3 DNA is TGTGCCAGCAGCTTAGGAACGGCGGGGAACTCCTATAATTCACCCCTCCACTTT.